What follows describes a single TCR beta chain. The antigen is unknown. One end of the junction fails to match germline, which may point to a read error. This sample is drawn from a study of blood T cells in healthy people across ages. General study findings and limits: Roughly linear age-related decline in beta diversity appeared, significant by age 40. Strong correlation was found linking TCR beta diversity to naive T cell percentage.

Every sample yielded at least 6 million isolated PBMCs. Combining a sample-barcoded 5' primer with a J-beta primer mix, a second PCR ran for roughly 7 to 11 cycles. No fewer than 2.5 million CDR3-containing paired-end reads came from each sample. TCRdb redid the calling of the 5' RACE reads with MiXCR, one entry per CDR3 protein. Of fewer than 2,000,000 distinct CDR3 sequences in the sample, around 40% were seen once. From germline, CDR1 is DFQATT and CDR2 SNEGSKA (reference sequence). The CDR3 totals 15 residues. Sequenced sample: blood. The sequence was collected from a human donor in good health. V is TRBV20-1 and J is TRBJ1-4; 7 positions match TRBD1. The CDR3 sequence is CSALFLEGAGEKPFF. CDR3 DNA sequence: TGCAGTGCTTTATTTTTAGAGGGGGCTGGTGAAAAACCGTTTTTT.